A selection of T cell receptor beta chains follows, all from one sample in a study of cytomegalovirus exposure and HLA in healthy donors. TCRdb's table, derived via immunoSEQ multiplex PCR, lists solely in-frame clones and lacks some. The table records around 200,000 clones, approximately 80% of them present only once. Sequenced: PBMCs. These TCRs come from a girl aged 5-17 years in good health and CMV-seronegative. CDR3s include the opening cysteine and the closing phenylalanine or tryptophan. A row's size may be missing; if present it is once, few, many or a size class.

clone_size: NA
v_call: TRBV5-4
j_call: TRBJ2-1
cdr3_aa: CASSLPWDSGDEQFF

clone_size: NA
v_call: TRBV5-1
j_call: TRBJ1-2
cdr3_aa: CASSLEQYGYTF

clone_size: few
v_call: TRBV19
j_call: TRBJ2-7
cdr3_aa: CASSSNYEQYF

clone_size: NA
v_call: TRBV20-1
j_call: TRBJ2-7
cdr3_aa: CSASAQSEQYF

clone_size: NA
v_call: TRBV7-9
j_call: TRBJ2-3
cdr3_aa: CASSLFSGTDTQYF

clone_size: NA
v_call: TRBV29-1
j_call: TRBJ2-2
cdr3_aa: CSVVGTANTGELFF

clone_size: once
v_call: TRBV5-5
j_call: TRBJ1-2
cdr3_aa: CASSLGQGGGYTF

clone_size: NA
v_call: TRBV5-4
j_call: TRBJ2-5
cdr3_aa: CASSLSSGRETQYF

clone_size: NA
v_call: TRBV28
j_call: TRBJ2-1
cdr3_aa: CASSPPVGAGAYNEQFF

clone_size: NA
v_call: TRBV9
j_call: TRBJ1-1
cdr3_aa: CASSVDPRSEAFF

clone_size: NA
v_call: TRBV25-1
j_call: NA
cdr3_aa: CASSDSYEQYF

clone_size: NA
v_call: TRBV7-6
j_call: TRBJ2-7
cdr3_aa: CASSPTRTGLTQEQYF

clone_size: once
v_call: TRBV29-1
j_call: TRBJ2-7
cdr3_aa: CSVRTGYEQYF

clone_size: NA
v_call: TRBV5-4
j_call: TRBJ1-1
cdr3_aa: CASSLWDRPNTEAFF

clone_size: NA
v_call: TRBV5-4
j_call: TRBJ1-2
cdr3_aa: CASSNDRVGGYTF

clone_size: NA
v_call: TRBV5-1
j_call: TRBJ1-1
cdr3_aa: CASSLGHRNTEAFF

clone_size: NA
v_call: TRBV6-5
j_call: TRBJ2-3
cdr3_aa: CASIRGDTDTQYF

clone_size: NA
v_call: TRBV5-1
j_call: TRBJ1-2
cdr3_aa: CASSFARGDSPRFNYGYTF

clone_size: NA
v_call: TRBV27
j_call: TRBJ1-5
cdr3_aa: CASSSTDRGRSNQPQHF

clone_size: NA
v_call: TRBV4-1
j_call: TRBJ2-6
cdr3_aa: CASSQDGTGPISGANVLTF

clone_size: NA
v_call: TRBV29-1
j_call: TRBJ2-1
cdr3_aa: CSVGLSNEQFF

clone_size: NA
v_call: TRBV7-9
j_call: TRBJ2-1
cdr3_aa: CASSYNRGNEQFF